The subject of this entry is one T cell receptor beta chain. What this receptor recognizes is not known. No qualities accompany the bases; no much larger clone lies one base away. The data were taken from a study of T cells in Graves' hyperthyroidism and ophthalmopathy (dated by TCRdb to between 2018 and 2020). Study-wide context: Peripheral blood samples were taken at initial diagnosis, before any treatment was given. TCR V-J signatures able to tell the groups apart were searched for in a discovery cohort of 90 to 100 patients, of whom about 40 had Graves' ophthalmopathy and 55 to 65 had stable Graves' hyperthyroidism. Once sampling was done, hyperthyroidism patients were given methimazole at a starting dose of 30 mg daily, whereas ophthalmopathy patients were given high-dose intravenous methylprednisolone. The roughly 100 discovery patients were randomly divided into training and test sets at a 7:3 ratio. Whether ophthalmopathy could be predicted prospectively was tested in an independent validation cohort made up of roughly 20 hyperthyroidism patients plus 17 patients who later progressed to ophthalmopathy. The paper describes TCR Vbeta CDR3 sequencing of 140 or so peripheral blood samples, made up of 43 ophthalmopathy patients, 70 to 75 hyperthyroidism patients and 17 progressor patients. In six Graves' hyperthyroidism patients, the study also compared T-cell repertoires from thyroid tissue with T-cell repertoires from blood.

The hyperthyroidism patients were between 18 and 65 years old and newly diagnosed, with a disease duration of less than 2 months. Exclusion was applied to patients with uncontrolled infections, other autoimmune diseases, pregnancy or lactation. Clinical symptoms, serum thyroxine and TRAb, thyroid ultrasound, and orbital computed tomography formed the basis for the diagnoses. For progressor patients, blood was drawn at the first diagnosis of hyperthyroidism, before any ophthalmopathy symptoms had appeared. Ficoll-Paque density gradient centrifugation was used to isolate PBMCs from around 9.1 ml of fresh peripheral blood. Progressor patients were first diagnosed with Graves' hyperthyroidism and then developed ophthalmopathy during follow-up. Total RNA was extracted using Trizol reagent, and RNA quality was assessed on an Agilent 2100 Bioanalyzer. V loses 0 bases of germline sequence and J loses 4 bases, and the interval between the two ends is 11 bases. The germline V gene yields MGHRA for CDR1 and YSYEKL for CDR2. Including the terminal cysteine and phenylalanine, the CDR3 comprises 15 residues. This entry keeps only the CDR3 DNA: 45 bases, framed from base 1.

Results the study describes overall, beyond this receptor: A 13 V-J signature model separated ophthalmopathy from stable hyperthyroidism, with about 90% sensitivity and just under 84% specificity in cross-validation and 80%/75% in testing. During validation, the model predicted progression to ophthalmopathy a median of about 6.5 months ahead of onset, with around 70% sensitivity and less than 85% specificity. Most expanded thyroid clonotypes (frequency above 0.001) were also detected in blood, a finding suggesting that blood repertoires may reflect thyroid immune responses. No statistical method was used to set the sample size in advance, and investigators knew the group allocation.

The TCR beta CDR3 regions were amplified from RNA transcripts. A first-round RT-PCR of the TCR CDR3 used the HTBI primer set with the Qiagen OneStep RT-PCR kit. The libraries were constructed in a second round of multiplex PCR and then size-selected and purified. Libraries were sequenced paired-end with 100 bp reads on an Illumina HiSeq2000. As for how the authors treated the data: SOAPnuke was used to process the raw data, removing reads that contained adapters or uncalled bases, had a mean Phred below 15, or lacked an exact match to the constant primer or identifier. COPE v1.2.5 was used to merge high-quality paired reads, and clonotypes were defined as unique nucleotide sequences. MiTCR v1.1 was used to align the clonotypes against IMGT TRBV, TRBD and TRBJ reference segments. Analysis was restricted to V-J combinations with a frequency above 0.0001, which covered roughly 99% of repertoires. A TCS score was defined as the ratio between F50 (clonal expansion) and ExV (chaos), using BLOSUM62-based TCRdist between CDR3 peptides within each V-J. Welch's t-statistics and random forest reduced around 520 V-J features to roughly 13, which were used in a naive Bayes classifier (R e1071). In TCRdb, the public reads were trimmed at Q25 with fastp and aligned with MiXCR, with productive beta chains retained. Each entry is one CDR3 protein sequence, shown with its most common DNA and genes. It is TCRdb's table, rather than the study itself, that gives the V and J calls and clone size. In this sample the table shows 300,000 to 450,000 distinct CDR3 sequences, about a sixth of which occur a single time. The ten largest clones represent about 30% of the sample.

The origin of this receptor is a woman aged 18-29 years with Graves' hyperthyroidism that later progressed to Graves' ophthalmopathy. The V and J genes are TRBV4-1 and TRBJ2-3; TRBD2 is a possible D gene, resting on 5 matching bases. Sequenced input: blood. The CDR3 protein: CASSQERGLADTQYF. The nucleotide sequence reads as follows: TGCGCCAGCAGCCAAGAGCGCGGGTTGGCAGATACGCAGTATTTT.